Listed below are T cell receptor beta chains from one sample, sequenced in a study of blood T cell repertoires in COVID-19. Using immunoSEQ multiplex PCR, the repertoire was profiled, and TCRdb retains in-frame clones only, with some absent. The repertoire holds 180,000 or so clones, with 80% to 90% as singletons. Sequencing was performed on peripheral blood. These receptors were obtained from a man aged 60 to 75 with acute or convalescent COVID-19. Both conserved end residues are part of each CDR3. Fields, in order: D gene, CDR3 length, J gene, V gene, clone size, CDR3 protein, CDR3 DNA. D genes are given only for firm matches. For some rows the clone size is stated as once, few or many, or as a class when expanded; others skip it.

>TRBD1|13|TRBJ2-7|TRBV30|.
CAWSLDRRYEQYF
TGTGCCTGGAGTCTGGACAGGCGGTACGAGCAGTACTTC
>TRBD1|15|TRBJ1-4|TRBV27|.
CASSLIGTGLGKLFF
TGTGCCAGCAGTCTTATCGGGACAGGCCTTGGAAAACTGTTTTTT
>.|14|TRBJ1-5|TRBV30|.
CAWSVLGGSKPQHF
TGTGCCTGGAGTGTACTTGGGGGCTCGAAGCCCCAGCATTTT
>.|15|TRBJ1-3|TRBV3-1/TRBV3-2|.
CASSQDLSSGNTIYF
TGTGCCAGCAGCCAAGACTTGAGCTCTGGAAACACCATATATTTT
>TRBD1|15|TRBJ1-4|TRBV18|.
CASSPDRAVNEKLFF
TGTGCCAGCTCACCGGACAGGGCGGTGAATGAAAAACTGTTTTTT
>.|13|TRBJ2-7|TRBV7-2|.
CASSLAASYEQYF
TGTGCCAGCAGCTTAGCGGCCTCCTACGAGCAGTACTTC
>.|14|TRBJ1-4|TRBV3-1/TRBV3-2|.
CASTTVGANEKLFF
TGTGCCAGCACCACCGTAGGGGCTAATGAAAAACTGTTTTTT
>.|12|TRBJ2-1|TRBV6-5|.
CASSPGGNEQFF
TGTGCCAGCAGTCCCGGGGGAAATGAGCAGTTCTTC
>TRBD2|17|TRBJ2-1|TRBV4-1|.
CASSQEETSGPYNEQFF
TGCGCCAGCAGCCAAGAAGAGACTAGCGGACCCTACAATGAGCAGTTCTTC
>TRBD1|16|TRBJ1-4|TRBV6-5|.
CASSYSAGGFNEKLFF
TGTGCCAGCAGTTACTCGGCAGGGGGCTTTAATGAAAAACTGTTTTTT
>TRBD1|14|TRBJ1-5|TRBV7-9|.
CASSQGAVNQPQHF
TGTGCCAGCAGTCAGGGGGCAGTAAATCAGCCCCAGCATTTT
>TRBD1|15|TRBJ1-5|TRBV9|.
CASSVTGVLNQPQHF
TGTGCCAGCAGCGTTACAGGGGTACTCAATCAGCCCCAGCATTTT
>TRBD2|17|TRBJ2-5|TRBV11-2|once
CASSFWLAGGGQETQYF
TGTGCCAGCAGCTTCTGGCTAGCGGGAGGAGGGCAAGAGACCCAGTACTTC
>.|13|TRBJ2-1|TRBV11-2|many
CASSLAQTTEQFF
TGTGCCAGCAGCTTAGCCCAGACAACTGAGCAGTTCTTC
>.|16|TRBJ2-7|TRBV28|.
CASSLSGALGSYEQYF
TGTGCCAGCAGTTTATCAGGGGCACTTGGCTCCTACGAGCAGTACTTC
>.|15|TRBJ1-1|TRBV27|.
CASSPHRDTNTEAFF
TGTGCCAGCAGCCCCCACCGGGACACGAACACTGAAGCTTTCTTT
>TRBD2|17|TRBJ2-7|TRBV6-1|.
CASSEKVASGSSYEQYF
TGTGCCAGCAGTGAAAAGGTAGCTAGCGGTAGCTCCTACGAGCAGTACTTC
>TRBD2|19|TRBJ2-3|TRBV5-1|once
CASSSGVPGLAGARDTQYF
TGCGCCAGCAGTTCGGGGGTCCCGGGACTAGCGGGGGCCCGGGATACGCAGTATTTT
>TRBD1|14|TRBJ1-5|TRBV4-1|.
CASSHGQVNQPQHF
TGCGCCAGCAGCCATGGACAGGTAAATCAGCCCCAGCATTTT
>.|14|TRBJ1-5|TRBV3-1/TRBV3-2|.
CASSQVAGVQPQHF
TGTGCCAGCAGCCAAGTCGCGGGGGTTCAGCCCCAGCATTTT
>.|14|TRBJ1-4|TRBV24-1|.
CATSRGGGNEKLFF
TGTGCCACCAGCCGGGGGGGAGGTAATGAAAAACTGTTTTTT
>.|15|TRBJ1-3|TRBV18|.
CASSPLALTGNTIYF
TGTGCCAGCTCACCATTAGCACTAACTGGAAACACCATATATTTT